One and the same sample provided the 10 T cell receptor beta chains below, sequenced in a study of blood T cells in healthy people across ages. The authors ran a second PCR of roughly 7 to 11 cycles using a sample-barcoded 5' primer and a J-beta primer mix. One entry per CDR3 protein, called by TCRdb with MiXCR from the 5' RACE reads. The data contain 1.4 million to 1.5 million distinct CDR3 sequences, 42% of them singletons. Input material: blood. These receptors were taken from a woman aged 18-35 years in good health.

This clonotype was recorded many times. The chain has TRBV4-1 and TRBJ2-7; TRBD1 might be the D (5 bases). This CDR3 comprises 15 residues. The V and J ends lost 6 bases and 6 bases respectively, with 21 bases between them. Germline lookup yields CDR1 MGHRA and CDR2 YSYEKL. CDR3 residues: CASSLWAGEGAEQYF. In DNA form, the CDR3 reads TGCGCCAGCAGTCTATGGGCAGGTGAAGGGGCCGAGCAGTACTTC.

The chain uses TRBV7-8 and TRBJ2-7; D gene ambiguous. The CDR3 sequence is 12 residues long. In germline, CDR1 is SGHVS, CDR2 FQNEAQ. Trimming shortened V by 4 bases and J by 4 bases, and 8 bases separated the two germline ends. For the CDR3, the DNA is TGTGCCAGCAGCTCCCTTTTGTACGAGCAGTACTTC. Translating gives CASSSLLYEQYF.

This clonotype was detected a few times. The CDR3 DNA follows: TGTGCCAGCAGCTTAGTAGCGGGGGAGGGCGAACAGTTCTTC. Encoded protein: CASSLVAGEGEQFF. This sequence joins TRBV7-2 and TRBJ2-1, with 9 bases aligning to TRBD2. Trimming removed 1 base from V and 13 bases from J; junction bases left unmatched: 8. Germline loops: CDR1 SGHTA, CDR2 FQGNSA. The CDR3 is made up of 14 amino acids.

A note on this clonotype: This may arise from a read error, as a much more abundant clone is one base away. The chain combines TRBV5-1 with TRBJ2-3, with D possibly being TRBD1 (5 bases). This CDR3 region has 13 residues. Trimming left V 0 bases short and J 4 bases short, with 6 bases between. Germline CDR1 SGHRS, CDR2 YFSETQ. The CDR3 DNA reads TGCGCCAGCAGCTTGGACAGGCCAGATACGCAGTATTTT. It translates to CASSLDRPDTQYF. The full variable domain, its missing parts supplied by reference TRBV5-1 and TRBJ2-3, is KAGVTQTPRYLIKTRGQQVTLSCSPISGHRSVSWYQQTPGQGLQFLFEYFSETQRNKGNFPGRFSGRQFSNSRSEMNVSTLELGDSALYLCASSLDRPDTQYFGPGTRLTVL.

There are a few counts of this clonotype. The DNA of the CDR3 is TGTGCCAGCAGCTTAGAGGGGACAAATAATCAGCCCCAGCATTTT. This gives the protein CASSLEGTNNQPQHF. The V and J genes are TRBV7-2 and TRBJ1-5; D perhaps matches TRBD1 (6 bases). The CDR3 extends over 15 amino acids. The V gene's germline CDR1 is SGHTA and CDR2 FQGNSA. The V and J ends lost 1 base and 4 bases respectively, with 11 bases between them.

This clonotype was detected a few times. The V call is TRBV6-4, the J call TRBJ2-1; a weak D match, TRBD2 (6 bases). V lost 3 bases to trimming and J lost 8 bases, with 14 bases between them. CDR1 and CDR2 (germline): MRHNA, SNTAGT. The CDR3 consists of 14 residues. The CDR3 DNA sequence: TGTGCCAGCAGTGAGGCGGGAAGTCGGGATGAGCAGTTCTTC. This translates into CASSEAGSRDEQFF.

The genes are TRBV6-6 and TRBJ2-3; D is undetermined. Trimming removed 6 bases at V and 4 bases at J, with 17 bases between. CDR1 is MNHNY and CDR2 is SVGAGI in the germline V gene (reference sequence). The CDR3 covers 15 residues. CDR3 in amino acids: CASSLRIGSADTQYF. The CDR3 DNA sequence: TGTGCCAGCAGCCTAAGGATAGGGTCGGCAGATACGCAGTATTTT.

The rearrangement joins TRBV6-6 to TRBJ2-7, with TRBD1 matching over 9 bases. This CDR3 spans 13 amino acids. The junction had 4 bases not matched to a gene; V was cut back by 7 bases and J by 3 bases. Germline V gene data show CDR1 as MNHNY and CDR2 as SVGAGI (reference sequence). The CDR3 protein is CASTLTGGYEQYF. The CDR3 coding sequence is TGTGCCAGCACCTTGACAGGGGGCTACGAGCAGTACTTC.

The CDR3 protein is CASSELGFGNTIYF. In DNA form, the CDR3 reads TGTGCCAGCAGTGAGTTGGGTTTTGGAAACACCATATATTTT. This chain uses TRBV6-1 with TRBJ1-3; unclear D gene. Germline V CDR1 and CDR2: MNHNS, SASEGT. The CDR3 is made up of 14 amino acids. Trimming left V 3 bases short and J 3 bases short, with 9 bases between.

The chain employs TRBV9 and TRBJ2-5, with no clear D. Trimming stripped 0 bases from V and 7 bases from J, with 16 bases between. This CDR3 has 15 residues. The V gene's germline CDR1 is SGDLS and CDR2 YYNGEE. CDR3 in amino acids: CASSVGGNGGATQYF. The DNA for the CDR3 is TGTGCCAGCAGCGTAGGCGGTAACGGCGGCGCGACCCAGTACTTC.